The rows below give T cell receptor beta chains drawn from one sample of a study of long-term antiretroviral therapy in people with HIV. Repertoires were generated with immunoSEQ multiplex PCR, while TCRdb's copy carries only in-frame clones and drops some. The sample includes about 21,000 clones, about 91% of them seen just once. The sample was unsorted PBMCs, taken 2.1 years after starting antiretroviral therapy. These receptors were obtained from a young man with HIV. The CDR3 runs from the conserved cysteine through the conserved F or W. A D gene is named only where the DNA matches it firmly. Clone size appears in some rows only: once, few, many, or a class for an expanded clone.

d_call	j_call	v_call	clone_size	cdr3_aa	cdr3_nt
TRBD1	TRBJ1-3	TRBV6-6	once	CASSTYRGNGNTIYF	TGTGCCAGCAGTACATACAGGGGTAATGGAAACACCATATATTTT
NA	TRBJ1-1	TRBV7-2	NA	CASSSDRIEAFF	TGTGCTAGCAGCTCCGACCGGATTGAAGCTTTCTTT
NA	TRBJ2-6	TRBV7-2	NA	CASIPTPPGANVLTF	TGTGCCAGCATCCCGACTCCCCCTGGGGCCAACGTCCTGACTTTC
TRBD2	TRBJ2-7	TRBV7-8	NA	CASTPSVGSGSEQYF	TGTGCCAGCACCCCTTCGGTGGGTAGCGGGAGTGAGCAGTACTTC
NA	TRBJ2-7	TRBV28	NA	CASRRETGLGEQYF	TGTGCCAGCAGACGGGAGACAGGGCTAGGCGAGCAGTACTTC
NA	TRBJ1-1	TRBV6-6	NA	CASSYSITTVNTEAFF	TGTGCCAGCAGTTACTCGATAACGACAGTGAACACTGAAGCTTTCTTT
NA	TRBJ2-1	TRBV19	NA	CASSQTDWYNEQFF	TGTGCCAGTAGCCAAACCGACTGGTACAATGAGCAGTTCTTC
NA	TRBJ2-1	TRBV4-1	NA	CASSQSGIEQFF	TGCGCCAGCAGCCAATCGGGTATTGAGCAGTTCTTC
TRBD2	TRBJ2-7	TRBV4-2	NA	CASSFMPGLAEAYEQYF	TGTGCCAGCAGTTTCATGCCGGGACTAGCGGAGGCCTACGAGCAGTACTTC
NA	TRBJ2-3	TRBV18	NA	CASSPALDTDTQYF	TGTGCCAGCTCACCAGCGTTGGACACAGATACGCAGTATTTT
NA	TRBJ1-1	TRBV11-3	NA	CASSLNGNTEAFF	TGTGCCAGCAGCTTAAACGGGAACACTGAAGCTTTCTTT
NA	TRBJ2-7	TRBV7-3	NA	CASSSQGVNEQYF	TGTGCCAGCAGCTCTCAGGGTGTCAACGAGCAGTACTTC
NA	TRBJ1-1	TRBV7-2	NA	CASSFFGDEAFF	TGTGCCAGCAGCTTCTTCGGAGACGAAGCTTTCTTT
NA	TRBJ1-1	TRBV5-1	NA	CASSLKGAASSGGTEAFF	TGCGCCAGCAGCCTTAAAGGGGCAGCTTCTTCGGGTGGCACTGAAGCTTTCTTT
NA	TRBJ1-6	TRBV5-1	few	CASKDVGYNSPLHF	TGCGCCAGCAAAGACGTGGGCTATAATTCACCCCTCCACTTT